The entry below describes one TCR beta chain. This sample was taken from a study of blood T cell repertoires in COVID-19. Whole-study context: Acute and convalescent COVID-19 samples came from the United States, Italy and Spain.

In the source study's methods: Using reference gene primer amplification, nucleated cell counts were estimated. Sequenced by immunoSEQ multiplex PCR; TCRdb stores in-frame clones only, minus some. From that table come the V and J calls and clone size; the DNA was used to work out D and trimming. The data contain 150,000 to 200,000 clones, more than 70% of them singletons. CDR3 length: 14 amino acids. The V gene's germline CDR1 is GTSNPN and CDR2 SVGIG (reference sequence). V lost 2 bases to trimming and J lost 0 bases, with 8 bases between them. The sequence was obtained from a man aged 18 to 30 with active or convalescent COVID-19. The chain is built from TRBV30 and TRBJ1-5; D uncertain. The specimen was peripheral blood. CDR3 region: CAWSKTHSNQPQHF. CDR3 in DNA: TGTGCCTGGAGTAAGACTCATAGCAATCAGCCCCAGCATTTT.